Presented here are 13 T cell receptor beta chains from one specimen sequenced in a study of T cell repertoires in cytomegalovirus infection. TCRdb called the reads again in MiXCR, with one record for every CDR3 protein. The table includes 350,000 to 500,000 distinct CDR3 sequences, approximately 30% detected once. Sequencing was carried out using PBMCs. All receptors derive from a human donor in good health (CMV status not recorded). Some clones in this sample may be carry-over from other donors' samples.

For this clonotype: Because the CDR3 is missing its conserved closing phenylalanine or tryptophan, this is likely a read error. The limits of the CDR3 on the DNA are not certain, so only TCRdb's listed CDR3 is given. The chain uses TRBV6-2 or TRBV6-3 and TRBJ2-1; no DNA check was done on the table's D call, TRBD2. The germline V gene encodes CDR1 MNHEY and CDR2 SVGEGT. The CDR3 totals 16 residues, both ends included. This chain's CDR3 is CASSPPAGGNYNEQLL.

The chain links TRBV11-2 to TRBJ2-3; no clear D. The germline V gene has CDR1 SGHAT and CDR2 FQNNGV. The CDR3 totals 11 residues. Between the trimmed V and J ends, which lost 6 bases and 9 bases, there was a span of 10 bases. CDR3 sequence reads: CASRGIDTQYF. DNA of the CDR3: TGTGCCAGCAGAGGGATTGACACGCAGTATTTT.

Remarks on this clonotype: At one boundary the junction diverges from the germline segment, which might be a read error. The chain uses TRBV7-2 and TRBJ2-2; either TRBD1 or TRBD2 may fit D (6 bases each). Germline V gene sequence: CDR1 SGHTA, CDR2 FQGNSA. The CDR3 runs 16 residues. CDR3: CASSLDGGGNTGELVF. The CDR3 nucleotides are TGTGCCAGCAGCTTAGACGGGGGCGGGAACACCGGGGAGCTAGTTTTT.

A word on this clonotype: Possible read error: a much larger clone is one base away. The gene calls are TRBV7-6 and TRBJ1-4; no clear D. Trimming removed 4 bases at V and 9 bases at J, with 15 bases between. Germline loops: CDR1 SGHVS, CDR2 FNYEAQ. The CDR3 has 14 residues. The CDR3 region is CASSSIPGNKKLFF. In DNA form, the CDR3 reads TGTGCCAGCAGCTCAATACCGGGGAATAAAAAACTGTTTTTT.

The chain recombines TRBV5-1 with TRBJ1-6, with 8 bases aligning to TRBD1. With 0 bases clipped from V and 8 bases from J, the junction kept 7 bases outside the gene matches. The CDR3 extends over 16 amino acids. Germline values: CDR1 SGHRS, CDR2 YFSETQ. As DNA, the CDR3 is TGCGCCAGCAGCTTGGATCAGGGGGCGCTTGATTCACCCCTCCACTTT. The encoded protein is CASSLDQGALDSPLHF.

The CDR3 loop reads CASSQEAVANIQYF. DNA for the CDR3: TGTGCCAGCAGCCAAGAGGCAGTAGCGAACATTCAGTACTTC. This chain links TRBV4-2 with TRBJ2-4, with D maybe TRBD2 (5 bases). This CDR3 comprises 14 residues. The germline CDR1 and CDR2 sequences are LGHNA and YNFKEQ. V lost 0 bases to trimming and J lost 7 bases, with 10 bases between them.

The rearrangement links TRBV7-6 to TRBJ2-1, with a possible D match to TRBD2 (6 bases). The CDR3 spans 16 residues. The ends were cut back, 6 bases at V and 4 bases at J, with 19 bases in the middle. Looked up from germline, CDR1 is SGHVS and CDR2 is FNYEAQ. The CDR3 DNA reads TGTGCCAGCAGTCCCGACCCGGGGACTCAATACAATGAGCAGTTCTTC. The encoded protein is CASSPDPGTQYNEQFF. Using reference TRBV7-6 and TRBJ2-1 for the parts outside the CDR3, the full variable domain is GAGVSQSPRYKVTKRGQDVALRCDPISGHVSLYWYRQALGQGPEFLTYFNYEAQQDKSGLPNDRFSAERPEGSISTLTIQRTEQRDSAMYRCASSPDPGTQYNEQFFGPGTRLTVL.

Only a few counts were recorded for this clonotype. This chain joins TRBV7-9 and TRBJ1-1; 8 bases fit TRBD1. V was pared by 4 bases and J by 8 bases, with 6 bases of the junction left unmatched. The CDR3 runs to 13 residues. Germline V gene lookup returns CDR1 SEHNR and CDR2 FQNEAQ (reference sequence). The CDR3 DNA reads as TGTGCCAGCAGCTCCCCGGGGGACAGGGAAGCTTTCTTT. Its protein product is CASSSPGDREAFF.

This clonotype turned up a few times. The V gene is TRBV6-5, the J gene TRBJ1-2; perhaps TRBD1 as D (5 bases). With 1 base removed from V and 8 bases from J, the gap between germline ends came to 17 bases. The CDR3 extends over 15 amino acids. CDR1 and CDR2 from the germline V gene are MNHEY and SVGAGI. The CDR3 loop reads CASSYWDGGRKGYTF. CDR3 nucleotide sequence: TGTGCCAGCAGTTACTGGGACGGAGGCCGTAAAGGCTACACCTTC.

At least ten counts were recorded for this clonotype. CDR3 residues: CASSVEGSSYEQYF. The CDR3 DNA reads as TGTGCCAGCAGTGTAGAGGGAAGCTCCTACGAGCAGTACTTC. This chain uses TRBV2 with TRBJ2-7, with TRBD2 as a possible D gene (5 bases). V lost 4 bases to trimming and J lost 0 bases, with 10 bases between them. The CDR3 covers 14 residues. CDR1 and CDR2 (germline): SNHLY, FYNNEI.

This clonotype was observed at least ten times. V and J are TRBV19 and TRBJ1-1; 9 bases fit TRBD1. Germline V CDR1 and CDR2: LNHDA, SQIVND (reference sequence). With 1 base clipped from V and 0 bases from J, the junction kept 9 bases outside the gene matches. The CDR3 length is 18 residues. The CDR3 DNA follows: TGTGCCAGTAGTATAGTGAGGAAGGACAGGGGTGTGAACACTGAAGCTTTCTTT. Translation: CASSIVRKDRGVNTEAFF.

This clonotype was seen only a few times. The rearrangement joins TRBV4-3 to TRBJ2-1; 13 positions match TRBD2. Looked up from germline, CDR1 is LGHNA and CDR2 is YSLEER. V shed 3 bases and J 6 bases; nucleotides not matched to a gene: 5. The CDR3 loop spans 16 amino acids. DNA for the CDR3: TGCGCCAGCAGCCAGGCACTAGCGGGGGGGTTCAATGAGCAGTTCTTC. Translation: CASSQALAGGFNEQFF.

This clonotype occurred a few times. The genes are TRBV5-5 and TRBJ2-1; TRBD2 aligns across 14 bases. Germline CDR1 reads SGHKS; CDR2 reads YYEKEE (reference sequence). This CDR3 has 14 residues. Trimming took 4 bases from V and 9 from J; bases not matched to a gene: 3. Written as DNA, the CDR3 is TGTGCCAGCAGCAGGACTAGCGGGGGGCGTGAGCAGTTCTTC. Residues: CASSRTSGGREQFF.